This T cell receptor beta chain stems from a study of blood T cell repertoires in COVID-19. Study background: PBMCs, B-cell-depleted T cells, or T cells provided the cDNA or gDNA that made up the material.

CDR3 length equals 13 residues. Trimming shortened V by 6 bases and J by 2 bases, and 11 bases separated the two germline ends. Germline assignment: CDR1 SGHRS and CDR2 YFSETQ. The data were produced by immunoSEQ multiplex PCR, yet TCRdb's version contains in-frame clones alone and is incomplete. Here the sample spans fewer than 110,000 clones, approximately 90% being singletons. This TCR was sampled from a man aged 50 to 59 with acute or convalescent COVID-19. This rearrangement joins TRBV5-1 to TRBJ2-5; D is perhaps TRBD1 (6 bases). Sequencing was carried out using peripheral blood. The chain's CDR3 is CASNYQGQETQYF. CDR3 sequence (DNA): TGCGCCAGCAACTACCAGGGGCAAGAGACCCAGTACTTC.